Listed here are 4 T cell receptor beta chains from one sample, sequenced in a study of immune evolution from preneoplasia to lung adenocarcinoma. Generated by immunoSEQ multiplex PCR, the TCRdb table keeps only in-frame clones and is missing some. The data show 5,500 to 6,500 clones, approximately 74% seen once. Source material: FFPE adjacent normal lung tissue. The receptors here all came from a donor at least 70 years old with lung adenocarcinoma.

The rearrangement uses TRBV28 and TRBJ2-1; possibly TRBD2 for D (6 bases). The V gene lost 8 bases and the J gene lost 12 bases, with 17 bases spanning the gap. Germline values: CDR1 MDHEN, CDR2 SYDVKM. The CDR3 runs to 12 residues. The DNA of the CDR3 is TGTGCCAGCGGGACGGCCGGGGGTGCGCAGTTCTTC. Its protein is CASGTAGGAQFF.

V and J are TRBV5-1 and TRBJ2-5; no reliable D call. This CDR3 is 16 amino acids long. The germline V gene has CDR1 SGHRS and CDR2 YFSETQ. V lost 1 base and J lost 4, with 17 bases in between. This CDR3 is CASSLSKSSFPETQYF. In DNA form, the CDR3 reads TGCGCCAGCAGCTTGTCGAAGAGTTCCTTTCCAGAGACCCAGTACTTC.

The CDR3 region has the DNA TGTGCCAGCACTGGCAGTGGAAACACCATATATTTT. This sequence encodes CASTGSGNTIYF. This chain links TRBV28 with TRBJ1-3; D unresolved. The V end lost 7 bases, the J end lost 3 bases, and 7 bases lay between the germline ends. The CDR3 consists of 12 residues. Germline V lookup: CDR1 MDHEN, CDR2 SYDVKM.

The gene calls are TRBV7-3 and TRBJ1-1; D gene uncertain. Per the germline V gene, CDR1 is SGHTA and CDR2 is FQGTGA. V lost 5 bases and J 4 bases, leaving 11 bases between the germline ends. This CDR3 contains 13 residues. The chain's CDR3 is CASSPRPSTEAFF. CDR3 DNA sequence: TGTGCCAGCAGCCCGAGACCCTCCACTGAAGCTTTCTTT.